This T cell receptor (beta chain) was profiled in a study of shared clonotypes between healthy human individuals. Findings of the study overall: The study generally estimated greater richness for naive than memory subsets. Non-shared clonotypes displayed generation probabilities falling below those of clonotypes present in all four donors.

In regard to this clone: What it binds is not known.

Produced via immunoSEQ multiplex PCR; TCRdb's table is partial and in-frame only. This sample has a few million clones, with roughly 93% found just once. Trimming took 4 bases from V and 2 from J; bases not matched to a gene: 2. This CDR3 is 13 amino acids long. Germline CDR1 reads SGHRS; CDR2 reads YFSETQ. The donors were adults (healthy and HIV-negative) with no recent acute infections or vaccinations. CD4+ cell separation produced CD45RA+ naive and CD45RA-negative memory subsets. The sample taken for sequencing was naive CD4+ T cells from PBMCs. The subset denotes: CD45RA+ positively selected. The chain carries TRBV5-1 and TRBJ2-7; 8 positions agree with TRBD2. This receptor was taken from a man aged 18 to 29 in good health. Some clones in this sample may be carry-over from other donors' samples. The CDR3 DNA follows: TGCGCCAGCAGCGCCGGGGGGGCCTACGAGCAGTACTTC. It specifies CASSAGGAYEQYF.